The 27 T cell receptor beta chains reported below all come from one sample, sequenced in a study of T cell repertoires in cytomegalovirus infection. MiXCR, applied by TCRdb to the reads, yields one record per CDR3 protein. Seen here are fewer than 200,000 distinct CDR3 sequences, around an eighth observed once, and the top ten hold 25% to 30%. Sequenced input: PBMCs. These receptors came from a human donor in good health (CMV status not recorded). Some clones in this sample may be carry-over from other donors' samples.

This clonotype was picked up many times. The chain is built from TRBV7-3 and TRBJ2-3; D unclear. In germline, CDR1 is SGHTA, CDR2 FQGTGA. The V end lost 2 bases, the J end lost 2 bases, and 14 bases lay between the germline ends. The CDR3 has 16 residues. As DNA, the CDR3 is TGTGCCAGCAGCTTAGGAGTATCAGAACACACAGATACGCAGTATTTT. Translation: CASSLGVSEHTDTQYF.

Note on this clonotype: A much larger clone lies one base from this, so it may be a read error. The chain has TRBV2 and TRBJ2-3; possible D gene TRBD2, 6 bases. The germline gives CDR1 SNHLY, CDR2 FYNNEI. The CDR3 consists of 14 residues. Trimming took 9 bases from V and 0 from J, leaving 13 bases between them. CDR3 residues: CARRRGESTDTQYF. The DNA of the CDR3 is TGTGCCAGAAGGAGGGGTGAGAGCACAGATACGCAGTATTTT.

The CDR3 DNA is TGTGCCACCAGCACCTCTGTGAACAGGGGGATTCAGCCCCAGCATTTT. Amino acid sequence: CATSTSVNRGIQPQHF. The chain employs TRBV15 and TRBJ1-5, with 8 nucleotides matching TRBD1. Germline CDR1 is LNHNV and CDR2 is YYDKDF (reference sequence). V lost 4 bases to trimming and J lost 6 bases; unmatched junction nucleotides: 11. The CDR3 is 16 amino acids. Full variable domain (rest looked up from reference TRBV15 and TRBJ1-5): DAMVIQNPRYQVTQFGKPVTLSCSQTLNHNVMYWYQQKSSQAPKLLFHYYDKDFNNEADTPDNFQSRRPNTSFCFLDIRSPGLGDTAMYLCATSTSVNRGIQPQHFGDGTRLSIL.

In its sample, this clonotype was seen many times. J is TRBJ1-3 and V is TRBV28; 10 bases agree with TRBD1. From germline, CDR1 is MDHEN and CDR2 SYDVKM. J gave up 4 bases and V 4 bases, and 4 bases lay outside the gene matches. This CDR3 region has 15 residues. The CDR3 bases are TGTGCCAGCAGTTCGGGACAGGGGACCGGAAACACCATATATTTT. As protein: CASSSGQGTGNTIYF. Full variable domain (missing parts from reference TRBV28 and TRBJ1-3): DVKVTQSSRYLVKRTGEKVFLECVQDMDHENMFWYRQDPGLGLRLIYFSYDVKMKEKGDIPEGYSVSREKKERFSLILESASTNQTSMYLCASSSGQGTGNTIYFGEGSWLTVV.

This chain uses TRBV5-1 with TRBJ2-1; 10 bases are a match to TRBD1. J was trimmed by 10 bases and V by 1 base; bases with no gene match: 8. This CDR3 has 15 amino acids. Germline loops: CDR1 SGHRS, CDR2 YFSETQ. CDR3 bases: TGCGCCAGCAGCTTGAGGGACAGGGGCATCGGAGAGCAGTTCTTC. Protein product: CASSLRDRGIGEQFF.

This clonotype was detected many times. The rearrangement uses TRBV29-1 and TRBJ2-6; D might be TRBD1 (6 bases). This CDR3 comprises 15 residues. Trimming left V 4 bases short and J 0 bases short, with 10 bases between. Germline V gene lookup returns CDR1 SQVTM and CDR2 ANQGSEA. The CDR3 protein is CSVGDRSSGANVLTF. CDR3 DNA sequence: TGCAGCGTTGGTGACAGGAGCTCTGGGGCCAACGTCCTGACTTTC. Variable domain in full (rest from reference TRBV29-1 and TRBJ2-6): SAVISQKPSRDICQRGTSLTIQCQVDSQVTMMFWYRQQPGQSLTLIATANQGSEATYESGFVIDKFPISRPNLTFSTLTVSNMSPEDSSIYLCSVGDRSSGANVLTFGAGSRLTVL.

This clonotype was picked up many times. The chain joins TRBV7-3 to TRBJ2-7; 9 nucleotides agree with TRBD1. The CDR3 loop spans 15 amino acids. Per the germline V gene, CDR1 is SGHTA and CDR2 is FQGTGA. Trimming cost V 2 bases and J 2 bases; bases outside gene matches: 4. The DNA for the CDR3 is TGTGCCAGCAGCTTAGGGACAGGGATTACCTACGAGCAGTACTTC. It is translated as CASSLGTGITYEQYF.

This clonotype was detected only a few times. This chain links TRBV4-3 with TRBJ2-3, with D possibly TRBD1 on 5 matching bases. CDR1 and CDR2 from the germline V gene are LGHNA and YSLEER. This CDR3 is 18 amino acids long. V was shortened by 4 bases and J by 1 base, with 21 bases between the two germline ends. CDR3 DNA sequence: TGCGCCAGCAGCCCCGAGTGGGGCCAGAGCCTCCGCACAGATACGCAGTATTTT. Its protein is CASSPEWGQSLRTDTQYF.

This clonotype was counted many times. This chain connects TRBV2 to TRBJ1-5; 8 bases are shared with TRBD1. The CDR3 totals 14 residues. The V gene end was trimmed by 5 bases and the J gene end by 6 bases; junction bases not matched to a gene: 6. CDR1 is SNHLY and CDR2 is FYNNEI in the germline V gene. The CDR3 loop reads CASSLGQGFQPQHF. The CDR3 bases are TGTGCCAGCAGTCTCGGACAGGGCTTTCAGCCCCAGCATTTT.

There are a few counts of this clonotype. This chain connects TRBV12-5 to TRBJ1-1, with 8 bases matching TRBD1. This CDR3 has 16 residues. V was clipped by 0 bases and J by 3 bases; unmatched bases: 6. The V gene's germline CDR1 is LGHNT and CDR2 FRNRAP. Here the CDR3 reads CASGLVLDRVHTEAFF. DNA of the CDR3: TGTGCTAGTGGTTTGGTCCTGGACAGGGTGCACACTGAAGCTTTCTTT.

The chain combines TRBV28 with TRBJ1-1; D ambiguous. The CDR3 extends over 14 amino acids. Germline-derived CDR1 and CDR2 are MDHEN and SYDVKM. V gave up 4 bases and J gave up 0 bases, with 9 bases separating them. The CDR3 region is CASSSEVLNTEAFF. The DNA of the CDR3 is TGTGCCAGCAGTTCTGAGGTTTTGAACACTGAAGCTTTCTTT. The complete variable domain, with remaining parts taken from reference TRBV28 and TRBJ1-1, reads DVKVTQSSRYLVKRTGEKVFLECVQDMDHENMFWYRQDPGLGLRLIYFSYDVKMKEKGDIPEGYSVSREKKERFSLILESASTNQTSMYLCASSSEVLNTEAFFGQGTRLTVV.

V usage is TRBV28 and J usage is TRBJ1-3; a possible D gene is TRBD1 (5 bases). V was cut by 2 bases and J by 5 bases, with 10 bases left in between. The CDR3 runs to 14 residues. Germline CDR1 MDHEN, CDR2 SYDVKM. The DNA of the CDR3 is TGTGCCAGCAGTTTACCACAGGAACGAAACACCATATATTTT. This translates into CASSLPQERNTIYF. Variable domain in full (rest from reference TRBV28 and TRBJ1-3): DVKVTQSSRYLVKRTGEKVFLECVQDMDHENMFWYRQDPGLGLRLIYFSYDVKMKEKGDIPEGYSVSREKKERFSLILESASTNQTSMYLCASSLPQERNTIYFGEGSWLTVV.

This clonotype was recorded a few times. This sequence joins TRBV6-2 or TRBV6-3 and TRBJ2-3, with 8 nucleotides matching TRBD2. The length of the CDR3 is 17 residues. V lost 5 bases to trimming and J lost 6 bases; unmatched junction nucleotides: 16. From germline, CDR1 is MNHEY and CDR2 SVGEGT. CDR3 amino acids: CASSPWSSGHSGDTQYF. CDR3 DNA: TGTGCCAGCAGTCCTTGGTCTAGCGGGCACTCCGGGGATACGCAGTATTTT.

Remarks on this clonotype: A single base separates this from a much larger clone, so it may be a read error. The gene calls are TRBV19 and TRBJ2-2; D is unresolved. The V gene lost 1 base and the J gene lost 0 bases, with 3 bases spanning the gap. The CDR3 totals 14 residues. Germline V gene data show CDR1 as LNHDA and CDR2 as SQIVND (reference sequence). This CDR3 reads CASSIGANTGELFF. The CDR3, as DNA: TGTGCCAGTAGTATAGGTGCGAACACCGGGGAGCTGTTTTTT.

The sample holds many counts of this clonotype. The chain joins TRBV7-9 to TRBJ1-1; D is possibly TRBD1 (5 bases). CDR1 and CDR2 (germline): SEHNR, FQNEAQ (reference sequence). The V end lost 4 bases, the J end lost 5 bases, and 23 bases lay between the germline ends. The CDR3 sequence is 17 residues long. CDR3 region: CASSSSFPGPPGTEAFF. In DNA, the CDR3 is TGTGCCAGCAGCTCCTCATTTCCGGGACCGCCAGGGACTGAAGCTTTCTTT. Using reference TRBV7-9 and TRBJ1-1 for the parts outside the CDR3, the full variable domain is DTGVSQNPRHKITKRGQNVTFRCDPISEHNRLYWYRQTLGQGPEFLTYFQNEAQLEKSRLLSDRFSAERPKGSFSTLEIQRTEQGDSAMYLCASSSSFPGPPGTEAFFGQGTRLTVV.

This rearrangement joins TRBV14 to TRBJ1-2; D is unclear. From germline, CDR1 is SGHDN and CDR2 FVKESK. V was shortened by 4 bases and J by 8 bases, with 11 bases between the two germline ends. The CDR3 has 12 amino acids. The CDR3 loop reads CASSPPWGGYTF. In nucleotides, the CDR3 is TGTGCCAGCAGCCCCCCGTGGGGAGGCTACACCTTC.

This clonotype has ten or more counts. The CDR3 loop reads CASSSPWTGGNEQFF. The CDR3 coding sequence is TGTGCCAGCAGCTCCCCTTGGACTGGGGGCAATGAGCAGTTCTTC. This chain connects TRBV7-2 to TRBJ2-1, with D possibly called TRBD1 or TRBD2 (5 bases each). CDR1 is SGHTA, CDR2 FQGNSA, per germline. This CDR3 spans 15 amino acids. V was trimmed by 4 bases and J by 6 bases, leaving 16 bases between them. Together with reference TRBV7-2 and TRBJ2-1, the CDR3 gives the full variable domain: GAGVSQSPSNKVTEKGKDVELRCDPISGHTALYWYRQSLGQGLEFLIYFQGNSAPDKSGLPSDRFSAERTGGSVSTLTIQRTQQEDSAVYLCASSSPWTGGNEQFFGPGTRLTVL.

The table lists this clonotype with a few counts. V and J are TRBV28 and TRBJ1-5; a possible D gene is TRBD1 (6 bases). V was clipped by 7 bases and J by 3 bases, with 19 bases between them. CDR1 is MDHEN, CDR2 SYDVKM, per germline. The CDR3 loop spans 16 amino acids. CDR3 in DNA: TGTGCCAGCATCCAATCCCCCCCAGGGGCCAATCAGCCCCAGCATTTT. It translates to CASIQSPPGANQPQHF.

The chain links TRBV19 to TRBJ1-2; D remains ambiguous. This CDR3 has 13 residues. Germline CDR1 reads LNHDA; CDR2 reads SQIVND (reference sequence). V shed 4 bases and J shed 8 bases, with 14 bases lying between them. This chain's CDR3 is CASSTHTRNGYTF. The CDR3, as DNA: TGTGCCAGTAGTACTCACACCCGAAACGGCTACACCTTC.

At least ten counts were recorded for this clonotype. The CDR3 region is CASTLQGHTEAFF. CDR3 nucleotides: TGTGCCAGCACCCTACAGGGGCACACTGAAGCTTTCTTT. This rearrangement joins TRBV12-3 or TRBV12-4 to TRBJ1-1, with 7 bases fitting TRBD1. Losses at the gene ends were 7 bases for V and 3 bases for J; bases not matched to a gene: 5. The length of the CDR3 is 13 residues.

This clonotype was picked up many times. V is TRBV7-9 and J is TRBJ1-1; a weak D match, TRBD1 (5 bases). This CDR3 is built from 13 residues. V dropped 5 bases and J dropped 4 bases, with 11 bases sitting between them. Looked up from germline, CDR1 is SEHNR and CDR2 is FQNEAQ (reference sequence). The CDR3 protein is CASSRGFGTEAFF. The CDR3 DNA sequence: TGTGCCAGCAGCAGGGGTTTTGGCACTGAAGCTTTCTTT.

The rearrangement joins TRBV30 to TRBJ2-1; TRBD2 matches at 13 bases. The V gene's germline CDR1 is GTSNPN and CDR2 SVGIG (reference sequence). With V trimmed by 3 bases and J by 8 bases, 7 bases remained unmatched. The CDR3 is made up of 15 amino acids. The CDR3 protein is CAWSFPGLAGHEQFF. The DNA of the CDR3 is TGTGCCTGGAGCTTCCCGGGACTAGCGGGACATGAGCAGTTCTTC.

In nucleotides, the CDR3 is TGTGCCAGCAGTTTATTAAGGGGGGGAAATGAAAAACTGTTTTTT. Amino acid sequence: CASSLLRGGNEKLFF. The chain has TRBV28 and TRBJ1-4; D possibly corresponds to TRBD1 (6 bases). Trimming took off 1 base at V and 5 bases at J, with 11 bases between the two ends. The germline CDR1 and CDR2 sequences are MDHEN and SYDVKM. This CDR3 has 15 amino acids.

This clonotype was counted ten times or more. This rearrangement joins TRBV7-2 to TRBJ2-7; 7 bases are a match to TRBD1. Germline V gives CDR1 SGHTA, CDR2 FQGNSA. Trimming took 1 base from V and 4 from J; bases not matched to a gene: 4. This CDR3 has 14 residues. The CDR3, as DNA: TGTGCCAGCAGCTTAGTAGGGGGCTTATACGAGCAGTACTTC. This codes for CASSLVGGLYEQYF.

This clonotype came up many times. The CDR3 DNA follows: TGTGCCAGCAGCCTCCGGGAGCGGGCTCGCGATCAGCCCCAGCATTTT. This codes for CASSLRERARDQPQHF. The chain has TRBV7-8 and TRBJ1-5; unclear D gene. The germline V gene has CDR1 SGHVS and CDR2 FQNEAQ. The CDR3 runs to 16 residues. The V end lost 5 bases, the J end lost 5 bases, and 19 bases lay between the germline ends. Based on the CDR3 plus reference TRBV7-8 and TRBJ1-5, the full variable domain is GAGVSQSPRYKVAKRGQDVALRCDPISGHVSLFWYQQALGQGPEFLTYFQNEAQLDKSGLPSDRFFAERPEGSVSTLKIQRTQQEDSAVYLCASSLRERARDQPQHFGDGTRLSIL.

There are many counts of this clonotype. The chain combines TRBV6-2 or TRBV6-3 with TRBJ2-1; 10 positions agree with TRBD2. CDR3 length: 16 amino acids. The ends lost 5 bases at V and 4 bases at J; junction bases unmatched: 8. Germline CDR1 and CDR2: MNHEY and SVGEGT. CDR3: CASSPLAGGSYNEQFF. The CDR3, as DNA: TGTGCCAGCAGTCCCTTAGCGGGAGGCTCTTACAATGAGCAGTTCTTC.

Ten or more counts support this clonotype. This chain links TRBV7-2 with TRBJ1-1; perhaps TRBD1 as D (6 bases). The CDR3 has 14 residues. V was shortened by 4 bases and J by 10 bases, with 19 bases between the two germline ends. Germline values: CDR1 SGHTA, CDR2 FQGNSA. In DNA, the CDR3 is TGTGCCAGCAGCTCGGGGGGCGGTTACTATGGAGCTTTCTTT. It codes for CASSSGGGYYGAFF.